This record covers a single TCR beta chain. The data belong to a study of cytomegalovirus exposure and HLA in healthy donors. PCR involved 60 Vbeta and 13 Jbeta primers. The data were produced by immunoSEQ multiplex PCR, yet TCRdb's version contains in-frame clones alone and is incomplete. The table has 150,000 to 200,000 clones, 82% seen once; the top ten hold over 1.2%. V lost 5 bases and J lost 0; bases outside the gene matches: 12. Per germline, CDR1 GTSNPN and CDR2 SVGIG (reference sequence). This CDR3 has 17 amino acids. The chain couples TRBV30 to TRBJ1-4, with TRBD1 matching over 7 bases. The clonotype originates from a girl between 10 and 17 years old in good health and CMV-seropositive. Sequencing was carried out using PBMCs. This CDR3 is CAWAGGTAPSTNEKLFF. DNA of the CDR3: TGTGCCTGGGCAGGGGGGACAGCTCCATCAACTAATGAAAAACTGTTTTTT.